This TCR beta chain stems from a study of a mutant IDH1 vaccine in newly diagnosed glioma. At the level of the study: Sex among treated patients split about 60% male, around 40% female; mean age was approximately 38 years.

TCRdb's copy holds only in-frame clones and misses some; the assay was immunoSEQ multiplex PCR. The repertoire consists of 92,000 or so clones, with almost 85% occurring once and the leading ten covering roughly 5%. Time point denoted: baseline, week 1 (first vaccination visit). The treatment is: pre-vaccination baseline after standard-of-care therapy. This TCR came from a middle-aged man with glioma. Some clones in this sample may be carry-over from other donors' samples. The starting material was PBMCs, obtained from a glioma patient treated with radiotherapy, temozolomide or both.

CDR3 in DNA: TGCAGCGTTGGTTTCCGGGCGGCCTACAATGAGCAGTTCTTC. It translates to CSVGFRAAYNEQFF. This chain connects TRBV29-1 to TRBJ2-1, with D unresolved. The V and J ends lost 4 bases and 2 bases respectively, with 12 bases between them. CDR1 SQVTM and CDR2 ANQGSEA come from the germline V gene. The CDR3 is 14 residues long.